Shown below are 32 T cell receptor beta chains from a single sample sequenced in a study of PD-L1 blockade in urothelial cancer. Documented time point: pretreatment peripheral blood. Profiling relied on immunoSEQ multiplex PCR, and the TCRdb table lists in-frame clones only, not all of them. Altogether approximately 94,000 clones are present, around 87% being singletons, with the ten largest covering 2% to 2.5%. This specimen was PBMCs, taken around atezolizumab (anti-PD-L1) treatment. These receptors were collected from a man in his fifties or sixties with urothelial cancer.

This chain joins TRBV4-1 and TRBJ1-1; 7 nucleotides align to TRBD1. The CDR3 loop spans 16 amino acids. V lost 4 bases to trimming and J lost 1 base; unmatched junction nucleotides: 9. The germline gives CDR1 MGHRA, CDR2 YSYEKL. This CDR3 is CASSLGPNRGNTEAFF. The DNA for the CDR3 is TGCGCCAGCAGCCTAGGCCCAAACAGGGGGAACACTGAAGCTTTCTTT.

This chain joins TRBV4-1 and TRBJ2-1; unclear D gene. V lost 3 bases and J lost 6, with 6 bases in between. The CDR3 is 12 residues long. The germline V gene encodes CDR1 MGHRA and CDR2 YSYEKL. The CDR3 DNA reads as TGCGCCAGCAGCCATCCAGGCAATGAGCAGTTCTTC. The encoded protein is CASSHPGNEQFF.

In nucleotides, the CDR3 is TGTGCCAGCAGCTCCGCCCAGGTCGGGGAGCTGTTTTTT. Amino acids: CASSSAQVGELFF. The chain joins TRBV7-6 to TRBJ2-2; D unclear. CDR1 is SGHVS, CDR2 FNYEAQ, per germline. This CDR3 contains 13 residues. V lost 4 bases, J lost 7 bases, and 10 bases lay in between.

V gene TRBV5-1 combines with J gene TRBJ2-1; weak D call: TRBD1 (8 bases). Germline-derived CDR1 and CDR2 are SGHRS and YFSETQ. V was shortened by 4 bases and J by 9 bases, with 17 bases between the two germline ends. The CDR3 consists of 14 residues. CDR3 loop: CASSNRGGRVEQFF. The CDR3 DNA sequence: TGCGCCAGCAGCAACAGGGGGGGGCGGGTTGAGCAGTTCTTC. Drawing the rest from reference TRBV5-1 and TRBJ2-1, the complete variable domain is KAGVTQTPRYLIKTRGQQVTLSCSPISGHRSVSWYQQTPGQGLQFLFEYFSETQRNKGNFPGRFSGRQFSNSRSEMNVSTLELGDSALYLCASSNRGGRVEQFFGPGTRLTVL.

The rearrangement joins TRBV19 to TRBJ1-1; no definite D call. The CDR3 runs to 13 residues. Germline assignment: CDR1 LNHDA and CDR2 SQIVND (reference sequence). The V end was cut by 8 bases, the J end by 8 bases, with 18 bases between. CDR3 residues: CASATPLLGEAFF. The CDR3 bases are TGTGCCAGTGCTACCCCTTTGCTCGGGGAAGCTTTCTTT.

The V and J genes are TRBV28 and TRBJ2-7, with 9 bases lining up with TRBD1. The CDR3 has 14 residues. Germline V gene lookup returns CDR1 MDHEN and CDR2 SYDVKM. V lost 5 bases, J lost 4 bases, and 6 bases stayed unmatched. The CDR3 sequence: CASSRTGGGYEQYF. CDR3 sequence (DNA): TGTGCCAGCAGTCGCACAGGGGGCGGGTACGAGCAGTACTTC.

This clone is a singleton in its sample. The rearrangement links TRBV9 to TRBJ2-1, with 11 bases identical to TRBD2. V was clipped by 0 bases and J by 8 bases; unmatched bases: 10. Germline CDR1 is SGDLS and CDR2 is YYNGEE. The length of the CDR3 is 17 residues. The CDR3, as DNA: TGTGCCAGCAGCGTAGTTCTAGGACTAGCGGGCGGTGATGAGCAGTTCTTC. This encodes CASSVVLGLAGGDEQFF.

V and J are TRBV5-5 and TRBJ2-5; perhaps TRBD2 as D (6 bases). Germline lookup yields CDR1 SGHKS and CDR2 YYEKEE (reference sequence). V lost 3 bases and J lost 8, with 17 bases in between. This CDR3 region has 14 residues. In DNA, the CDR3 is TGTGCCAGCAGCTCGGGGGATCAATTTTCCACCCAGTACTTC. Residues: CASSSGDQFSTQYF.

The chain recombines TRBV7-9 with TRBJ1-6, with D perhaps TRBD1 (5 bases). The CDR3 runs 15 residues. Germline CDR1 SEHNR, CDR2 FQNEAQ (reference sequence). Deletions cut 1 base from V and 8 bases from J, with 12 bases between. As DNA, the CDR3 is TGTGCCAGCAGCTTAGTGGGACTATGGGATTCACCCCTCCACTTT. It encodes CASSLVGLWDSPLHF.

The chain joins TRBV18 to TRBJ2-7, with a tentative D call TRBD2 (6 bases). V lost 3 bases and J lost 3, with 9 bases in between. The CDR3 extends over 13 amino acids. Germline V CDR1 and CDR2: KGHSH, LQKENI. CDR3 DNA sequence: TGTGCCAGCTCACCCCGGGGGTTCTACGAGCAGTACTTC. Residues: CASSPRGFYEQYF.

V gene TRBV7-2 combines with J gene TRBJ1-3; D not certain. Looked up from germline, CDR1 is SGHTA and CDR2 is FQGNSA. This CDR3 spans 15 amino acids. V dropped 7 bases and J dropped 0 bases, with 13 bases sitting between them. The CDR3 sequence is CASTPEQRSGNTIYF. The CDR3 nucleotides read TGTGCCAGCACCCCTGAGCAGCGCTCTGGAAACACCATATATTTT.

The genes are TRBV6-6 and TRBJ2-5; TRBD2 matches 9 bases. The J segment lost 3 bases and the V segment lost 6 bases, leaving 2 bases of the junction unmatched. The CDR3 consists of 13 residues. From germline, CDR1 is MNHNY and CDR2 SVGAGI (reference sequence). CDR3 DNA sequence: TGTGCCAGCAGGCTAGCGGGGAAAGAGACCCAGTACTTC. Its protein is CASRLAGKETQYF.

The chain links TRBV15 to TRBJ1-1, with 8 bases identical to TRBD1. Germline V lookup: CDR1 LNHNV, CDR2 YYDKDF (reference sequence). This CDR3 contains 14 residues. The V and J ends lost 0 bases and 9 bases, in that order; junction bases with no gene match: 6. CDR3 protein: CATSRDLGTGKAFF. CDR3 nucleotide sequence: TGTGCCACCAGCAGAGATCTAGGGACAGGTAAAGCTTTCTTT. The full variable domain, rest sourced from reference TRBV15 and TRBJ1-1, is DAMVIQNPRYQVTQFGKPVTLSCSQTLNHNVMYWYQQKSSQAPKLLFHYYDKDFNNEADTPDNFQSRRPNTSFCFLDIRSPGLGDTAMYLCATSRDLGTGKAFFGQGTRLTVV.

Comments on this clone: This sample includes further DNA sequences coding for the same CDR3. The V gene is TRBV6-5, the J gene TRBJ1-2; 7 positions agree with TRBD1. CDR1 and CDR2 from the germline V gene are MNHEY and SVGAGI. Trimming cost V 5 bases and J 7 bases; bases outside gene matches: 7. The length of the CDR3 is 13 residues. The CDR3 reads CASSIQGVAGYTF. CDR3 bases: TGTGCCAGCAGTATTCAGGGGGTAGCTGGCTACACCTTC.

This sequence joins TRBV6-5 and TRBJ1-1; D gene uncertain. Trimming shortened V by 6 bases and J by 2 bases, and 13 bases separated the two germline ends. CDR1 MNHEY and CDR2 SVGAGI come from the germline V gene. The CDR3 is 14 amino acids. CDR3: CASRTETGNTEAFF. In DNA form, the CDR3 reads TGTGCCAGCAGAACCGAGACGGGTAACACTGAAGCTTTCTTT.

The CDR3: CASRTSGSTGELFF. The CDR3 region has the DNA TGTGCCAGCAGGACTAGCGGGAGCACCGGGGAGCTGTTTTTT. The genes are TRBV7-9 and TRBJ2-2, with TRBD2 matching over 12 bases. The CDR3 is made up of 14 amino acids. Germline trimming cut 6 bases from V and 4 bases from J; bases unmatched to any gene: 0. The germline CDR1 and CDR2 sequences are SEHNR and FQNEAQ (reference sequence). The full variable domain, with the rest looked up from reference TRBV7-9 and TRBJ2-2, is DTGVSQNPRHKITKRGQNVTFRCDPISEHNRLYWYRQTLGQGPEFLTYFQNEAQLEKSRLLSDRFSAERPKGSFSTLEIQRTEQGDSAMYLCASRTSGSTGELFFGEGSRLTVL.

CDR3 residues: CASSADGTGRTEAFF. In DNA, the CDR3 is TGTGCCAGTAGTGCGGACGGGACAGGGAGGACTGAAGCTTTCTTT. The V and J genes are TRBV19 and TRBJ1-1, with 9 bases fitting TRBD1. The V gene end was trimmed by 5 bases and the J gene end by 5 bases; junction bases not matched to a gene: 9. There are 15 residues in the CDR3. Germline V gene data show CDR1 as LNHDA and CDR2 as SQIVND (reference sequence).

The rearrangement uses TRBV11-1 and TRBJ1-1; tentatively, D is TRBD1 (6 bases). Germline loops: CDR1 SGHAT, CDR2 FQDESV (reference sequence). V shed 4 bases and J shed 5 bases, with 20 bases lying between them. The CDR3 runs to 16 residues. The CDR3 DNA reads as TGTGCCAGCAGCTACCGAGGGGGGGGCTCGGGGACTGAAGCTTTCTTT. Translated: CASSYRGGGSGTEAFF.

This chain uses TRBV10-3 with TRBJ2-7, with TRBD2 identical over 8 bases. With 7 bases clipped from V and 5 bases from J, the junction kept 7 bases outside the gene matches. The germline V gene encodes CDR1 ENHRY and CDR2 SYGVKD. This CDR3 spans 13 amino acids. The CDR3 coding sequence is TGTGCCATCACACGGGAGGGCCAAGACGAGCAGTACTTC. It yields the protein CAITREGQDEQYF.

The chain uses TRBV18 and TRBJ1-4; 7 bases align to TRBD1. V was clipped by 0 bases and J by 3 bases; unmatched bases: 1. This CDR3 is built from 15 residues. Germline V lookup: CDR1 KGHSH, CDR2 LQKENI. This CDR3 is CASSPPGQPNEKLFF. In DNA, the CDR3 is TGTGCCAGCTCACCACCGGGACAGCCTAATGAAAAACTGTTTTTT.

V gene TRBV9 combines with J gene TRBJ2-5; the match to TRBD2 covers 9 bases. V shed 0 bases, J shed 4 bases, and the junction held 7 bases outside the gene matches. The CDR3 extends over 16 amino acids. CDR1 and CDR2 from the germline V gene are SGDLS and YYNGEE. In DNA form, the CDR3 reads TGTGCCAGCAGCGTAGAAGGGCGGGGGGGCCGAGAGACCCAGTACTTC. It is translated as CASSVEGRGGRETQYF.

This chain connects TRBV11-2 to TRBJ2-7; 11 bases match TRBD2. This CDR3 has 15 residues. Losses at the gene ends were 5 bases for V and 7 bases for J; bases not matched to a gene: 10. Germline CDR1 SGHAT, CDR2 FQNNGV. CDR3 loop: CASSTLLAGEGEQYF. The CDR3 DNA follows: TGTGCCAGCAGCACATTACTAGCGGGAGAAGGGGAGCAGTACTTC.

The gene calls are TRBV28 and TRBJ1-2; no clear D gene. The CDR3 is 13 amino acids. Germline assignment: CDR1 MDHEN and CDR2 SYDVKM. V lost 1 base and J 2 bases, leaving 5 bases between the germline ends. The CDR3 region has the DNA TGTGCCAGCAGTTTATTAAGCAACTATGGCTACACCTTC. The encoded protein is CASSLLSNYGYTF.

The chain links TRBV5-1 to TRBJ1-2, with 8 nucleotides matching TRBD1. From germline, CDR1 is SGHRS and CDR2 YFSETQ. The CDR3 covers 16 residues. The V segment lost 0 bases and the J segment 8 bases; nucleotides outside the gene matches: 12. CDR3 DNA: TGCGCCAGCAGCTTGGAAGGACAGGGCCTAGTGGAGGGCTACACCTTC. Its protein product is CASSLEGQGLVEGYTF.

This clone was recorded only once. V and J are TRBV4-2 and TRBJ2-7; no definite D call. V lost 0 bases and J 2 bases, leaving 11 bases between the germline ends. Germline lookup yields CDR1 LGHNA and CDR2 YNFKEQ. This CDR3 region has 15 residues. CDR3 protein: CASSQDSSGAYEQYF. Here the CDR3 DNA reads TGTGCCAGCAGCCAAGATTCGTCCGGAGCCTACGAGCAGTACTTC.

J is TRBJ1-4 and V is TRBV28; D unclear. CDR1 and CDR2 from the germline V gene are MDHEN and SYDVKM. V shed 3 bases and J shed 0 bases, with 11 bases lying between them. CDR3 size: 16 residues. CDR3 protein: CASSFDTPATNEKLFF. The CDR3 region has the DNA TGTGCCAGCAGTTTCGATACACCCGCAACTAATGAAAAACTGTTTTTT.

The chain employs TRBV11-2 and TRBJ1-3; D is undetermined. V was pared by 1 base and J by 0 bases, with 7 bases between. Germline values: CDR1 SGHAT, CDR2 FQNNGV. The length of the CDR3 is 15 residues. The CDR3 loop is CASSLVGSSGNTIYF. The CDR3 region has the DNA TGTGCCAGCAGCTTAGTGGGCAGCTCTGGAAACACCATATATTTT.

The gene calls are TRBV5-1 and TRBJ2-1; 7 bases match TRBD2. The germline V gene encodes CDR1 SGHRS and CDR2 YFSETQ. This CDR3 comprises 15 residues. J gave up 5 bases and V 1 base, and 6 bases lay outside the gene matches. The CDR3: CASSLFAGENNEQFF. The CDR3 DNA is TGCGCCAGCAGCTTGTTTGCGGGGGAGAACAATGAGCAGTTCTTC. The whole variable domain, filled in from reference TRBV5-1 and TRBJ2-1, reads KAGVTQTPRYLIKTRGQQVTLSCSPISGHRSVSWYQQTPGQGLQFLFEYFSETQRNKGNFPGRFSGRQFSNSRSEMNVSTLELGDSALYLCASSLFAGENNEQFFGPGTRLTVL.

This clone came up once. The gene calls are TRBV11-2 and TRBJ2-7; TRBD2 matches at 16 bases. This CDR3 contains 18 residues. V dropped 6 bases and J dropped 3; count of bases not matched to a gene: 11. The germline V gene has CDR1 SGHAT and CDR2 FQNNGV. CDR3 nucleotides: TGTGCCAGCAGGAAGGGGACTAGCGGGGGGGCCCAAAACTACGAGCAGTACTTC. Amino acid sequence: CASRKGTSGGAQNYEQYF. Full variable domain (rest looked up from reference TRBV11-2 and TRBJ2-7): EAGVAQSPRYKIIEKRQSVAFWCNPISGHATLYWYQQILGQGPKLLIQFQNNGVVDDSQLPKDRFSAERLKGVDSTLKIQPAKLEDSAVYLCASRKGTSGGAQNYEQYFGPGTRLTVT.

V usage is TRBV5-1 and J usage is TRBJ2-1; D is unclear. This CDR3 region has 14 residues. Looked up from germline, CDR1 is SGHRS and CDR2 is YFSETQ. Deletions cut 2 bases from V and 5 bases from J, with 11 bases between. The CDR3 DNA follows: TGCGCCAGCAGCTTAGGCGGAGCTGACAATGAGCAGTTCTTC. Protein: CASSLGGADNEQFF.

The chain couples TRBV9 to TRBJ2-1, with 10 positions matching TRBD2. V trimming: 2 bases; J trimming: 7 bases; junction bases outside the gene matches: 3. This CDR3 spans 14 amino acids. CDR1 and CDR2 from the germline V gene are SGDLS and YYNGEE. The CDR3 reads CASSVELAGNEQFF. The CDR3 nucleotides are TGTGCCAGCAGCGTGGAACTAGCGGGGAATGAGCAGTTCTTC.

The chain uses TRBV7-6 and TRBJ1-6; no clear D gene. From germline, CDR1 is SGHVS and CDR2 FNYEAQ. V shed 5 bases and J shed 6 bases, with 20 bases lying between them. The CDR3 totals 17 residues. CDR3 DNA sequence: TGTGCCAGCAGCCCGCGAGGTTTTGGGGAGTCTAATTCACCCCTCCACTTT. It specifies CASSPRGFGESNSPLHF.